The rows below give T cell receptor beta chains drawn from one sample of a study of T-cell memory formation after mild COVID-19. Each CDR3 protein gets one entry after TCRdb re-called the 5' RACE reads with MiXCR. This sample has roughly 150,000 distinct CDR3 sequences, with about an eighth found just once. Specimen: PBMCs or a T cell subset sorted from them (not recorded which). The receptor source for this set is a man between 18 and 35 years old who had mild COVID-19 (a few samples of this study predate the infection). Cell type and time point are not known. Each CDR3 is given without its conserved first and last residue. Only some rows state a clone size, as once, few, many or a class for expanded clones.

>14|TRBV12-3/TRBV12-4|.
ASKPSGFFRQNIQY
>12|TRBV7-2|.
ASSTQGTNQPQH
>11|TRBV15|few
ATSPSGWNEQF
>11|TRBV4-3|many
ASSQELAGLLF
>12|TRBV18|.
ASSGSAGGETQY
>13|TRBV5-1|.
ASSFGGRGNNEQF
>11|TRBV5-1|many
ASKKGDYYEQY
>11|TRBV5-1|many
ASSSQSQETQY
>14|TRBV5-1|.
ASSSTSGGARETQY
>14|TRBV5-1|.
ASSLLSGSSYNEQF
>12|TRBV7-2|few
ASTSPGGMNGYT
>13|TRBV5-1|many
ASSLEAFGNSPLH
>14|TRBV6-5|.
ASSYAMTGRREKLF
>12|TRBV6-2/TRBV6-3|.
ASSDDRGYQPQH
>13|TRBV7-2|many
ASSPGALTGTEAF
>14|TRBV4-3|.
ASSQERAQNTGELF
>13|TRBV28|.
ASSPNLPGRNIQY
>13|TRBV5-1|.
ASSPTAGTTYGYT
>12|TRBV5-1|.
ASSFSTGTYEQY
>11|TRBV7-2|.
ASSFRSEETQY
>11|TRBV7-6|many
ASSLGRVFEQY
>12|TRBV6-5|once
ASSFGTGQETQY
>11|TRBV4-3|.
ASSLTDSGTQY
>16|TRBV3-1|few
ASSHRGLAGFLTGELF
>13|TRBV5-1|.
ASSLSRASNEKLF
>11|TRBV10-3|few
AISEGQGNGYT
>14|TRBV7-6|.
ASSLRSGGSYNEQF
>13|TRBV5-1|few
ASSLRTSNTGELF
>13|TRBV20-1|.
SAPQRQGFNQPQH
>16|TRBV15|.
ATSREMGGLGAKNIQY
>13|TRBV9|few
ASSVNSGTGETQY
>9|TRBV7-4|.
ASSDYYEQY
>14|TRBV4-3|.
ASSHLDGYSGNTIY
>13|TRBV4-1|.
ASSEGTGGSYEQY
>13|TRBV5-1|.
ASSEGRSSGNTIY
>14|TRBV9|few
ASSASLAGGPAEQF
>12|TRBV5-1|.
ASSPDGRTGELF
>16|TRBV24-1|.
ATSDPAGPSSGANVLT
>9|TRBV24-1|once
ATSDYSTQY
>13|TRBV11-2|many
ASSLDRESTDTQY
>12|TRBV20-1|.
SASKRDRTDTQY
>11|TRBV7-9|.
ASSPRQGPSYT
>14|TRBV6-2/TRBV6-3|few
ASSYFSPPRNTEAF
>17|TRBV7-9|few
ASSPPLGGGTPLNYGYT
>18|TRBV4-1|few
ASSQERPAGTKDWQETQY
>12|TRBV5-5|few
ASVRGLGTGELF
>12|TRBV29-1|.
SVDGGASTDTQY
>15|TRBV9|.
ASSVGAAGALQETQY
>11|TRBV7-3|.
ASSLSLAGVQY
>10|TRBV20-1|few
SALVAPNIQY
>13|TRBV6-2/TRBV6-3|.
ASSDRTGGANVLT
>11|TRBV24-1|.
ATSGPNTGELF
>13|TRBV12-3/TRBV12-4|.
ASSLARLMNTEAF
>14|TRBV5-5|few
ASSLGAASMNTEAF
>12|TRBV3-1|.
ASSRMDRDYGYT
>13|TRBV5-1|many
ASSFGGSAGNTIY